A single sample is the source of the 29 T cell receptor beta chains below, sequenced in a study of monozygotic twins with inflammatory bowel disease. TCRdb reanalyzed the 5' RACE reads, giving one entry per CDR3 protein sequence and no DNA. This sample contains 300,000 to 450,000 distinct CDR3 sequences. Specimen: blood. These receptors all stem from a human donor with ulcerative colitis or Crohn's disease, or a healthy co-twin of an affected twin (not recorded which).

V is TRBV7-9 and J is TRBJ2-7; TCRdb names TRBD1, which stays unverified in the absence of DNA. This CDR3 contains 15 residues. From germline, CDR1 is SEHNR and CDR2 FQNEAQ (reference sequence). The CDR3 region is CASSLGDPGGPEQYF.

The V gene is TRBV28, the J gene TRBJ2-6; the TCRdb call, TRBD1, lacks DNA for checking. This CDR3 is built from 17 residues. CDR1 and CDR2 from the germline V gene are MDHEN and SYDVKM. CDR3 protein: CASSSTSGVSGANVLTF.

The J gene is TRBJ2-3, the V gene TRBV5-1; TCRdb outputs TRBD2, but without DNA this stays unchecked. The CDR3 consists of 14 residues. Per the germline V gene, CDR1 is SGHRS and CDR2 is YFSETQ. The CDR3 reads CASSLLRATDTQYF.

The rearrangement links TRBV27 to TRBJ1-2; TCRdb's D call, TRBD1, is unchecked because there is no DNA. This CDR3 has 16 residues. Germline V gene lookup returns CDR1 MNHEY and CDR2 SMNVEV (reference sequence). CDR3 residues: CASTFVWAGQGVGYTF.

V usage is TRBV29-1 and J usage is TRBJ2-1; as DNA is missing, the TRBD1 call by TCRdb cannot be tested. Germline V gene lookup returns CDR1 SQVTM and CDR2 ANQGSEA. The CDR3 has 13 amino acids. CDR3: CSARRDTHNEQFF.

This chain links TRBV20-1 with TRBJ2-3; TCRdb gives TRBD2 as the D gene, but with no DNA this cannot be confirmed. The germline V gene encodes CDR1 DFQATT and CDR2 SNEGSKA (reference sequence). The CDR3 covers 17 residues. CDR3 sequence reads: CSARAPSGGAVADTQYF.

The gene calls are TRBV19 and TRBJ2-7; the TCRdb D gene call, TRBD1, has no DNA to confirm it. Germline CDR1 is LNHDA and CDR2 is SQIVND (reference sequence). The CDR3 consists of 16 residues. The CDR3 spells CASRLGPLPSSYEQYF.

The chain combines TRBV20-1 with TRBJ2-2; the TCRdb D gene call, TRBD1, has no DNA to confirm it. Germline V gene sequence: CDR1 DFQATT, CDR2 SNEGSKA (reference sequence). This CDR3 is 16 amino acids long. CDR3 in amino acids: CSARKLRGPSGGELFF.

CDR3: CASSLVLRQGLQETQYF. The chain combines TRBV7-2 with TRBJ2-5; there is no DNA to check the TCRdb D call of TRBD1. This CDR3 spans 17 amino acids. Germline CDR1 SGHTA, CDR2 FQGNSA. Complete variable domain (other parts from reference TRBV7-2 and TRBJ2-5): GAGVSQSPSNKVTEKGKDVELRCDPISGHTALYWYRQSLGQGLEFLIYFQGNSAPDKSGLPSDRFSAERTGGSVSTLTIQRTQQEDSAVYLCASSLVLRQGLQETQYFGPGTRLLVL.

This rearrangement joins TRBV20-1 to TRBJ2-3; the D gene TCRdb calls, TRBD2, cannot be checked with no DNA. This CDR3 contains 16 residues. Germline values: CDR1 DFQATT, CDR2 SNEGSKA (reference sequence). Here the CDR3 reads CSARDQRASRGDTQYF.

The chain joins TRBV7-8 to TRBJ2-4; TCRdb designates TRBD1, a call that cannot be tested without DNA. The CDR3 consists of 16 residues. Germline assignment: CDR1 SGHVS and CDR2 FQNEAQ. The CDR3 here is CASSFGQRLAKNIQYF.

The chain links TRBV4-3 to TRBJ2-5; without DNA, the TCRdb call of TRBD1 cannot be checked. Germline V lookup: CDR1 LGHNA, CDR2 YSLEER. The CDR3 covers 15 residues. The CDR3 sequence: CASSRLTGNQETQYF.

Here the CDR3 reads CASSQQGASGNTIYF. This sequence joins TRBV3-1 and TRBJ1-3; TCRdb's D call of TRBD1 is untestable without DNA. The V gene's germline CDR1 is LGHDT and CDR2 YNNKEL (reference sequence). This CDR3 region has 15 residues. The full variable domain, rest sourced from reference TRBV3-1 and TRBJ1-3, is DTAVSQTPKYLVTQMGNDKSIKCEQNLGHDTMYWYKQDSKKFLKIMFSYNNKELIINETVPNRFSPKSPDKAHLNLHINSLELGDSAVYFCASSQQGASGNTIYFGEGSWLTVV.

This chain connects TRBV15 to TRBJ2-2. CDR1 is LNHNV, CDR2 YYDKDF, per germline (reference sequence). This CDR3 has 14 amino acids. The CDR3 sequence: CATSRQQFVGELFF.

The CDR3 spells CASSPGAFIYNEQFF. The chain employs TRBV27 and TRBJ2-1; as DNA is missing, the TRBD1 call by TCRdb cannot be tested. The CDR3 runs 15 residues. CDR1 and CDR2 from the germline V gene are MNHEY and SMNVEV (reference sequence).

V usage is TRBV29-1 and J usage is TRBJ1-2. Germline CDR1 SQVTM, CDR2 ANQGSEA. The CDR3 runs to 14 residues. The CDR3 spells CSFEEVGNNYGYTF.

The V and J genes are TRBV5-1 and TRBJ2-2; TCRdb's D call of TRBD1 is untestable without DNA. Per germline, CDR1 SGHRS and CDR2 YFSETQ. This CDR3 spans 16 amino acids. Here the CDR3 reads CASSQAGQGRPGELFF. Full variable domain (outside the CDR3, taken from reference TRBV5-1 and TRBJ2-2): KAGVTQTPRYLIKTRGQQVTLSCSPISGHRSVSWYQQTPGQGLQFLFEYFSETQRNKGNFPGRFSGRQFSNSRSEMNVSTLELGDSALYLCASSQAGQGRPGELFFGEGSRLTVL.

The chain recombines TRBV20-1 with TRBJ2-2; with no DNA, the TCRdb D assignment of TRBD2 cannot be verified. The germline V gene encodes CDR1 DFQATT and CDR2 SNEGSKA (reference sequence). The CDR3 is made up of 15 amino acids. The CDR3 region is CSARDAGGYNGELFF.

This rearrangement joins TRBV2 to TRBJ2-5; TCRdb outputs TRBD1, but without DNA this stays unchecked. Germline V gene sequence: CDR1 SNHLY, CDR2 FYNNEI. The CDR3 spans 17 residues. This CDR3 reads CASSDAGGPGLRETQYF.

CDR3 sequence: CSALRSSYNSPLHF. V usage is TRBV20-1 and J usage is TRBJ1-6. Germline lookup yields CDR1 DFQATT and CDR2 SNEGSKA (reference sequence). The CDR3 sequence is 14 residues long.

The chain joins TRBV20-1 to TRBJ2-7; TCRdb proposes TRBD1, but this gene call is untestable without DNA. The CDR3 spans 16 residues. Germline V gene data show CDR1 as DFQATT and CDR2 as SNEGSKA (reference sequence). The CDR3 spells CSAAGTAWTATPDQYF.

The chain carries TRBV7-3 and TRBJ1-1. CDR3 length: 14 amino acids. Germline lookup yields CDR1 SGHTA and CDR2 FQGTGA. CDR3 sequence: CASSLGPVNTEAFF.

V usage is TRBV29-1 and J usage is TRBJ2-7; TCRdb lists TRBD1, though no DNA is available to test this call. Germline values: CDR1 SQVTM, CDR2 ANQGSEA. CDR3 size: 15 residues. The CDR3 here is CSVEDSRGPTYEQYF.

The chain joins TRBV9 to TRBJ2-3; without DNA, the TCRdb call of TRBD2 cannot be checked. This CDR3 has 16 residues. CDR1 is SGDLS, CDR2 YYNGEE, per germline. The CDR3 spells CASSVVGSGSTDTQYF. Full variable domain (missing parts from reference TRBV9 and TRBJ2-3): DSGVTQTPKHLITATGQRVTLRCSPRSGDLSVYWYQQSLDQGLQFLIQYYNGEERAKGNILERFSAQQFPDLHSELNLSSLELGDSALYFCASSVVGSGSTDTQYFGPGTRLTVL.

The chain couples TRBV12-3 or TRBV12-4 to TRBJ2-3; TCRdb's assignment of TRBD1 cannot be checked, as there is no DNA. The CDR3 contains 14 residues. The CDR3 is CASSPRQRTDTQYF.

The gene calls are TRBV7-2 and TRBJ2-7; TCRdb returns TRBD1, unconfirmable since there is no DNA. This CDR3 spans 15 amino acids. Germline loops: CDR1 SGHTA, CDR2 FQGNSA. The CDR3 loop is CASSLEGGAFYEQYF.

V and J are TRBV4-1 and TRBJ1-5. The CDR3 is 14 residues long. Germline V gives CDR1 MGHRA, CDR2 YSYEKL. CDR3 loop: CASSQEASNQPQHF.

The chain employs TRBV9 and TRBJ2-3; absent DNA, TCRdb's TRBD2 call cannot be checked. The CDR3 contains 17 residues. Germline CDR1 reads SGDLS; CDR2 reads YYNGEE. The CDR3 sequence is CASSPLIAGGTTDTQYF.

The chain links TRBV11-2 to TRBJ1-1. The CDR3 loop spans 14 amino acids. Germline V gene lookup returns CDR1 SGHAT and CDR2 FQNNGV. The CDR3: CASSLPDWDTEAFF.